This T cell receptor beta chain was recovered during a study of brain T cells in children with intractable seizures. Generated by immunoSEQ multiplex PCR, the TCRdb table keeps only in-frame clones and is missing some. Here the sample spans 75,000 to 80,000 clones, under 95% being singletons. Trimming took 2 bases from V and 5 from J; bases not matched to a gene: 5. The CDR3 length is 14 residues. Germline-derived CDR1 and CDR2 are MRHNA and SNTAGT. The clonotype comes from a boy younger than two with tuberous sclerosis and intractable seizures. This chain joins TRBV6-4 and TRBJ2-5, with 7 bases aligning to TRBD1. The source was peripheral blood, collected at surgery. CDR3 bases: TGTGCCAGCAGTGACGAACAGGGGAACGAGACCCAGTACTTC. This encodes CASSDEQGNETQYF.